What follows are 9 T cell receptor beta chains derived from one specimen sequenced in a study of blood T cells in healthy people across ages (dated by TCRdb to the mid-2010s). Receptor amplification or capture employed 5' RACE. TCRdb lists the instrument as Illumina HiSeq 2500. A second PCR of roughly 6 to 11 cycles was run with a J-beta primer mix and a sample-barcoded 5' primer. TCRdb reanalyzed the raw reads on its own, using fastp at Q25 for trimming and MiXCR for clone calling, and kept in-frame beta chains. Every distinct CDR3 protein forms one entry, paired with its most common genes and DNA. A total of about 1.6 million distinct CDR3 sequences appear in this sample, about 35% of them only once. The ten largest clones take up approximately 11% of the sample. The sequencing sample was made of blood. The receptors here all came from a woman in her twenties or thirties in good health.

A single count supports this clonotype. One junction end does not reproduce the germline sequence, and a read error may be involved. The chain is built from TRBV15 and TRBJ2-3; D assignment may be TRBD1 or TRBD2 (5 bases each). This CDR3 contains 16 residues. The germline V gene encodes CDR1 LNHNV and CDR2 YYDKDF (reference sequence). The CDR3 DNA follows: TGTGCCACCAGCAGCGCCGGGGCAGGTAGCACAGATGCGCAGTATTTT. Residues: CATSSAGAGSTDAQYF.

V gene TRBV11-3 combines with J gene TRBJ1-1; the D gene is possibly TRBD1 (5 bases). The V gene's germline CDR1 is SGHNT and CDR2 YENEEA. The CDR3 consists of 14 residues. Trimming took 1 base from V and 3 from J, leaving 9 bases between them. The CDR3 nucleotides read TGTGCCAGCAGCTTAGTTACGGGGGACACTGAAGCTTTCTTT. It is translated as CASSLVTGDTEAFF. The variable domain in full, completed from reference TRBV11-3 and TRBJ1-1, reads EAGVVQSPRYKIIEKKQPVAFWCNPISGHNTLYWYLQNLGQGPELLIRYENEEAVDDSQLPKDRFSAERLKGVDSTLKIQPAELGDSAVYLCASSLVTGDTEAFFGQGTRLTVV.

V gene TRBV29-1 combines with J gene TRBJ2-1, with 7 bases that match TRBD1. The CDR3 is made up of 14 amino acids. V trimming: 7 bases; J trimming: 1 base; junction bases outside the gene matches: 7. Germline V gene sequence: CDR1 SQVTM, CDR2 ANQGSEA. In DNA form, the CDR3 reads TGCAGCGCCATGGACAGGATTTCCTACAATGAGCAGTTCTTC. As protein: CSAMDRISYNEQFF.

CDR3 in amino acids: CAWSFGQGAGTEAFF. The CDR3 nucleotides read TGTGCCTGGAGTTTCGGACAGGGGGCAGGAACTGAAGCTTTCTTT. V usage is TRBV30 and J usage is TRBJ1-1; 11 bases are shared with TRBD1. Germline V CDR1 and CDR2: GTSNPN, SVGIG (reference sequence). J gave up 5 bases and V 2 bases, and 7 bases lay outside the gene matches. The CDR3 extends over 15 amino acids.

This clonotype has just a few counts. The junction does not match germline at one end; this may be a read error. V and J are TRBV6-1 and TRBJ2-1; 8 bases are shared with TRBD2. Germline values: CDR1 MNHNS, CDR2 SASEGT. The CDR3 contains 17 residues. CDR3 DNA sequence: TGTACCAGCAGTGGCCTAGAGAGCGGGGGCGGGTACAATGAGCAGTTCTTC. Encoded protein: CTSSGLESGGGYNEQFF.

This clonotype came up many times. This rearrangement joins TRBV12-3 or TRBV12-4 to TRBJ2-6; 8 bases are a match to TRBD2. V was clipped by 7 bases and J by 0 bases; unmatched bases: 8. The CDR3 spans 17 residues. The CDR3 coding sequence is TGTGCCAGCAAGCGGGGGAACGGACACTCTGGGGCCAACGTCCTGACTTTC. It encodes CASKRGNGHSGANVLTF.

The chain recombines TRBV11-1 with TRBJ2-3; tentative D call: TRBD2 (5 bases). The germline V and J ends were trimmed by 4 bases and 2 bases, with 16 bases remaining between them. The CDR3 length is 16 residues. Germline assignment: CDR1 SGHAT and CDR2 FQDESV (reference sequence). CDR3 in amino acids: CASSSLYGMSTDTQYF. CDR3 in DNA: TGTGCCAGCAGCTCCTTATACGGGATGTCCACAGATACGCAGTATTTT.

This rearrangement joins TRBV9 to TRBJ2-7; D gene unclear. The germline V gene encodes CDR1 SGDLS and CDR2 YYNGEE. The V gene lost 0 bases and the J gene lost 12 bases, with 13 bases spanning the gap. The CDR3 covers 12 residues. In nucleotides, the CDR3 is TGTGCCAGCAGCGTAGTTCCTGGCCCGCGGTACTTC. As protein: CASSVVPGPRYF. The complete variable domain, with remaining parts taken from reference TRBV9 and TRBJ2-7, reads DSGVTQTPKHLITATGQRVTLRCSPRSGDLSVYWYQQSLDQGLQFLIQYYNGEERAKGNILERFSAQQFPDLHSELNLSSLELGDSALYFCASSVVPGPRYFGPGTRLTVT.

This clonotype was counted between two and nine times. The J gene is TRBJ1-1, the V gene TRBV12-3 or TRBV12-4; possible D gene TRBD1, 6 bases. Trimming took 6 bases from V and 1 from J, leaving 12 bases between them. The CDR3 is 14 residues long. CDR3 DNA: TGTGCCAGCAGGGTAACAGGGCCGAACACTGAAGCTTTCTTT. Translating gives CASRVTGPNTEAFF.